These T cell receptor beta chains were read from a single sample in a study of T cell changes during pregnancy in multiple sclerosis. Generated by immunoSEQ multiplex PCR, the TCRdb table keeps only in-frame clones and is missing some. The sample has 69,000 or so clones, approximately 91% seen once; the top ten hold approximately 1.5%. The material was peripheral blood, obtained in the third trimester of pregnancy. The receptors here all came from a female donor with multiple sclerosis, enrolled in a pregnancy study. Both conserved end residues are part of each CDR3. Each record gives: J gene, clone size, D gene, V gene, CDR3 DNA, CDR3 protein. A D gene is named only where the DNA matches it firmly. The size entry is marked missing in some rows and otherwise reads once, few, many or a size class.

>TRBJ2-7|NA|TRBD1|TRBV11-2
TGTGCCAGCAGCCGGGACAGATCCTACGAGCAGTACTTC
CASSRDRSYEQYF
>TRBJ1-1|NA|TRBD1|TRBV5-1
TGCGCCAGCAGCTTGGTGGGGGCGACAGGGCTGAACACTGAAGCTTTCTTT
CASSLVGATGLNTEAFF
>TRBJ2-1|once|NA|TRBV4-1
TGCGCCAGCAGCCCCCCTGGAGGGTCGGGTTCCTACAATGAGCAGTTCTTC
CASSPPGGSGSYNEQFF
>TRBJ1-2|NA|NA|TRBV5-1
TGCGCCAGCAGCTTGAGGGGTCTTGGCTATGGCTACACCTTC
CASSLRGLGYGYTF
>TRBJ1-4|NA|NA|TRBV12-2
TGTGCAAGTCGCTTATGCATTAGTGGTGAAAAACTGTTTTTT
CASRLCISGEKLFF
>TRBJ2-3|NA|TRBD2|TRBV9
TGTGCCAGCAGCGTAGACCGGGGGGGGCCAGATACGCAGTATTTT
CASSVDRGGPDTQYF
>TRBJ2-2|NA|NA|TRBV7-6
TGTGCCAGCAGCTTAGTAGTCAGGGCCTACACCGGGGAGCTGTTTTTT
CASSLVVRAYTGELFF
>TRBJ2-3|NA|NA|TRBV14
TGTGCCAGCAGCCAAGGATTTACCCCGGCGGGTACAGATACGCAGTATTTT
CASSQGFTPAGTDTQYF
>TRBJ1-1|NA|TRBD1|TRBV30
TGTGCCTGGACTGACCCCGGACAGGGGGGCACTGAAGCTTTCTTT
CAWTDPGQGGTEAFF
>TRBJ2-7|once|NA|TRBV6-5
TGTGCCAGCAGTTACGCCAGGAAATCCTACGAGCAGTACTTC
CASSYARKSYEQYF
>TRBJ2-3|NA|TRBD1|TRBV6-1
TGTGCCAGCAGTGGACAGGGGGCTGGCACAGATACGCAGTATTTT
CASSGQGAGTDTQYF
>TRBJ1-1|NA|NA|TRBV7-2
TGTGCCAGCAGCTTGGGCAGAACTGAAGCTTTCTTT
CASSLGRTEAFF
>TRBJ2-3|NA|TRBD2|TRBV4-2
TGTGCCAGCAGCCAAGTGTCTAGCGGCTTCACAGATACGCAGTATTTT
CASSQVSSGFTDTQYF
>TRBJ2-3|NA|TRBD1|TRBV4-3
TGCGCCAGCAGCCAAGTGGGGGGACAGGGTGGCACAGATACGCAGTATTTT
CASSQVGGQGGTDTQYF
>TRBJ1-6|NA|NA|TRBV2
TGTGCCAGCAGACAGGCTTCACCCCTCCACTTT
CASRQASPLHF
>TRBJ2-7|NA|NA|TRBV19
TGTGCCAGTAGTGTCAGGGGTTACCCCTCCTACGAGCAGTACTTC
CASSVRGYPSYEQYF
>TRBJ1-1|NA|NA|TRBV5-1
TGCGCCAGCTCTGTGGGGGTCCTAGCGGGTGAAGCTTTCTTT
CASSVGVLAGEAFF
>TRBJ2-7|NA|TRBD1|TRBV19
TGTGCCAGTAGTATAGTCGGGACAGGGGATCACGAGCAGTACTTC
CASSIVGTGDHEQYF
>TRBJ2-5|NA|NA|TRBV5-1
TGCGCCAGCAGCTTGGTGGGAGGTGGAGAGACCCAGTACTTC
CASSLVGGGETQYF
>TRBJ1-1|NA|NA|TRBV28
TGTGCCAGCAGTTTAGGTGGGGGGATGAACACTGAAGCTTTCTTT
CASSLGGGMNTEAFF
>TRBJ2-3|NA|NA|TRBV29-1
TGCAGCGCATACGACTTTGCTAGCACAGATACGCAGTATTTT
CSAYDFASTDTQYF
>TRBJ1-6|NA|NA|TRBV7-6
TGTGCCAGCAGCTTCCACCCCCGGGGGGGGACCACGAGCTCCTATAATTCACCCCTCCACTTT
CASSFHPRGGTTSSYNSPLHF
>TRBJ2-1|NA|NA|TRBV11-2
TGTGCCAGCAGCTTAGTAGCTCGACGGCTCTACAATGAGCAGTTCTTC
CASSLVARRLYNEQFF
>TRBJ2-1|NA|NA|TRBV29-1
TGCAGCGTTGAAATGACCCCGGAGGATGAGCAGTTCTTC
CSVEMTPEDEQFF
>TRBJ2-7|NA|NA|TRBV18
TGTGCCAGCTCACCACCGCTCAGGGGGGACCACGAGCAGTACTTC
CASSPPLRGDHEQYF
>TRBJ2-3|NA|TRBD2|TRBV5-1
TGCGCCAGCAGCTCCCCTTCTAGCGGGGACCTCACAGATACGCAGTATTTT
CASSSPSSGDLTDTQYF
>TRBJ2-2|NA|TRBD2|TRBV5-1
TGCGCCAGCAGCTACACAGCGGGGGGCGGGGAGCTGTTTTTT
CASSYTAGGGELFF
>TRBJ1-5|NA|TRBD1|TRBV5-6
TGTGCCAGCAAGTCCGGGACAGGTGAATTTCAGCCCCAGCATTTT
CASKSGTGEFQPQHF
>TRBJ1-2|NA|TRBD1|TRBV5-1
TGCGCCAGCAGCTATGGGACAGGGACTAACTATGGCTACACCTTC
CASSYGTGTNYGYTF
>TRBJ1-2|NA|NA|TRBV7-3
TGTGCCAGCAGCCCCTCGACAGGAGACGGTGGCTACACCTTC
CASSPSTGDGGYTF
>TRBJ1-1|NA|NA|TRBV19
TGTGCCAGTAGTCCGATAGGGGGCACTGAAGCTTTCTTT
CASSPIGGTEAFF
>TRBJ1-1|once|NA|TRBV5-1
TGCGCCAGCAGCTTGGCGGGTGACAGTAGCACTGAAGCTTTCTTT
CASSLAGDSSTEAFF
>TRBJ1-1|NA|TRBD1|TRBV7-2
TGTGCCAGCAGGCGGGACAGGGGGCTGTTAGGGGACACTGAAGCTTTCTTT
CASRRDRGLLGDTEAFF
>TRBJ1-1|NA|TRBD1|TRBV18
TGTGCCAGCTCACCCCGCCGACAGGGGGGCATGTCCACTGAAGCTTTCTTT
CASSPRRQGGMSTEAFF
>TRBJ1-2|NA|NA|TRBV5-6
TGTGCCAGCAGCTTGTGGCAGGACTATGGCTACACCTTC
CASSLWQDYGYTF
>TRBJ1-3|NA|TRBD1|TRBV27
TGTGCCAGCAGTTTATCCCCCGGGACAGGGGGAAACACCATATATTTT
CASSLSPGTGGNTIYF
>TRBJ1-6|NA|NA|TRBV2
TGTGCCAGCAGGATAAGCCTGAGCTCCTATAATTCACCCCTCCACTTT
CASRISLSSYNSPLHF
>TRBJ2-1|NA|TRBD2|TRBV9
TGTGCCAGCAGCGTGAGGGTTAGCGGGGGTAGCAATGAGCAGTTCTTC
CASSVRVSGGSNEQFF
>TRBJ1-2|NA|NA|TRBV19
TGTGCCAGTAGATTGGGGGGATTTGGCTACACCTTC
CASRLGGFGYTF
>TRBJ2-3|few|NA|TRBV18
TGTGCCAGCTCACCGGAGGGAGATACGCAGTATTTT
CASSPEGDTQYF
>TRBJ2-1|once|NA|TRBV10-3
TGTGCCATCTGGCAGGATCGGCGGTTCTTC
CAIWQDRRFF
>TRBJ1-3|NA|TRBD1|TRBV5-1
TGCGCCAGCAGCGGGACAGCCACTGGAAACACCATATATTTT
CASSGTATGNTIYF
>TRBJ2-5|NA|NA|TRBV4-3
TGCGCCAGCAGCCGGAGCTGGCGGGATCAAGAGACCCAGTACTTC
CASSRSWRDQETQYF
>TRBJ1-3|NA|TRBD1|TRBV5-1
TGCGCCAGCAGCCCCTTAACAGGGGACGCTGGAAACACCATATATTTT
CASSPLTGDAGNTIYF
>TRBJ1-2|NA|TRBD1|TRBV2
TGTGCCAGCAGTGGTTTTGTTCGGGACAGGGGCAGGGGAAATGTTGGCTACACCTTC
CASSGFVRDRGRGNVGYTF
>TRBJ2-1|NA|TRBD2|TRBV2
TGTGCCAGCAGTGGACTCGCCCGGGGGGGTGAGCAGTTCTTC
CASSGLARGGEQFF
>TRBJ1-2|NA|TRBD1|TRBV5-1
TGCGCCAGCAGTCGATCAGGGGGCGCGTATTATGGCTACACCTTC
CASSRSGGAYYGYTF
>TRBJ1-1|NA|NA|TRBV18
TGTGCCAGCTCACCACGGGACTTATTCTTGAACACTGAAGCTTTCTTT
CASSPRDLFLNTEAFF
>TRBJ2-2|few|NA|TRBV7-3
TGTGCCAGCAGGACTGCCCCCGGGGAGCTGTTTTTT
CASRTAPGELFF
>TRBJ2-7|NA|TRBD2|TRBV7-9
TGTGCCAGCAGTGGGGGGTCCTCCCCCACTAGCGCGGGCCCCCTCGAGCAGTACTTC
CASSGGSSPTSAGPLEQYF
>TRBJ1-5|NA|NA|TRBV4-3
TGCGCCAGCAGCCAAGAGGTAGGGGGGGACAATCAGCCCCAGCATTTT
CASSQEVGGDNQPQHF
>TRBJ2-1|NA|TRBD2|TRBV7-7
TGTGCTAGCAGCCCCGGTGCGGGGGTCCCCTACAATGAGCAGTTCTTC
CASSPGAGVPYNEQFF
>TRBJ2-5|NA|NA|TRBV7-2
TGTGCCAGCAGCTTCAACGGTCGGGAGACCCAGTACTTC
CASSFNGRETQYF
>TRBJ2-1|NA|TRBD2|TRBV7-9
TGTGCCAGCAGCGGGGGGGTTTCGTACAATGAGCAGTTCTTC
CASSGGVSYNEQFF
>TRBJ1-1|NA|NA|TRBV4-1
TGCGCCAGCAGCCTCTACGGGGGTACTGAAGCTTTCTTT
CASSLYGGTEAFF
>TRBJ2-3|NA|TRBD2|TRBV5-1
TGCGCCAGCAGCCCGTCTGTCGGGGGGGCTTCAGATACGCAGTATTTT
CASSPSVGGASDTQYF
>TRBJ2-1|NA|NA|TRBV6-5
TGTGCCAGCAGCTGGACAGAGGGCTACAATGAGCAGTTCTTC
CASSWTEGYNEQFF
>TRBJ1-2|NA|NA|TRBV9
TGTGCCAGCAGCGGTCGACGGTTAGCGAACTATGGCTACACCTTC
CASSGRRLANYGYTF
>TRBJ1-1|NA|TRBD1|TRBV29-1
TGCAGCGCCTCAGGACAGGGGGCTGTGGAAGCTTTCTTT
CSASGQGAVEAFF